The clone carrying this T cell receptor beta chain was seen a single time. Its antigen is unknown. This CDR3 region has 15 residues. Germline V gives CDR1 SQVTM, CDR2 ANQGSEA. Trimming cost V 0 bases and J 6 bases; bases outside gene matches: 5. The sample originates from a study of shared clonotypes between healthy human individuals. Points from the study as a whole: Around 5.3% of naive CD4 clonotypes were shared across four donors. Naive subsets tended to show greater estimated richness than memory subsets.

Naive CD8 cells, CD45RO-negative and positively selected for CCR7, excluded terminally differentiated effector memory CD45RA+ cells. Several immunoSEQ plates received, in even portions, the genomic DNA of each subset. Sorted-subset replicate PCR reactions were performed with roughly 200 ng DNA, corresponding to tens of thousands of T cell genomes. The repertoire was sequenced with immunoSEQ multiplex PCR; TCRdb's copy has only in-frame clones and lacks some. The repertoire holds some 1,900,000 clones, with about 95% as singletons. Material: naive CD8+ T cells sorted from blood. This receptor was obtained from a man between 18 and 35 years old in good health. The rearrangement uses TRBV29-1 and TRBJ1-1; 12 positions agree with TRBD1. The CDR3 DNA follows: TGCAGCGTTGAAGATCCGGGACAGGGGGCCGCTGAAGCTTTCTTT. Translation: CSVEDPGQGAAEAFF.